What follows are 16 T cell receptor beta chains derived from one specimen sequenced in a study of shared clonotypes between healthy human individuals. Sequenced by immunoSEQ multiplex PCR; TCRdb stores in-frame clones only, minus some. The table shows about 2.4 million clones, with 80% to 95% occurring only once. The sample comprised naive CD4+ T cells from PBMCs. Subset specified: CD45RA+ positively selected. The receptors derive from a man between 18 and 29 years old in good health. Some clones in this sample may be carry-over from other donors' samples.

The rearrangement uses TRBV28 and TRBJ2-7; 13 nucleotides line up with TRBD2. With V trimmed by 4 bases and J by 2 bases, 5 bases remained unmatched. Germline V CDR1 and CDR2: MDHEN, SYDVKM. The CDR3 sequence is 16 residues long. CDR3 region: CASSSSGLAGTYEQYF. The CDR3 nucleotides read TGTGCCAGCAGTTCCTCGGGACTAGCGGGAACCTACGAGCAGTACTTC.

The V gene is TRBV11-3, the J gene TRBJ2-7; perhaps TRBD1 as D (6 bases). The germline V gene has CDR1 SGHNT and CDR2 YENEEA. This CDR3 spans 13 amino acids. The V and J ends lost 5 bases and 0 bases respectively, with 8 bases between them. The CDR3 nucleotides read TGTGCCAGCAGCCGACAGGACTCCTACGAGCAGTACTTC. Residues: CASSRQDSYEQYF.

The rearrangement uses TRBV29-1 and TRBJ2-1; D may correspond to TRBD1 or TRBD2 (6 bases each). This CDR3 has 12 amino acids. Germline-derived CDR1 and CDR2 are SQVTM and ANQGSEA. V lost 7 bases to trimming and J lost 8 bases, with 15 bases between them. The CDR3 is CSALPGGDEQFF. In nucleotides, the CDR3 is TGCAGCGCCCTACCCGGGGGCGATGAGCAGTTCTTC.

The chain uses TRBV5-1 and TRBJ2-1; D may be TRBD2 (5 bases). The CDR3 runs to 15 residues. CDR1 SGHRS and CDR2 YFSETQ come from the germline V gene. Between the trimmed V and J ends, which lost 0 bases and 0 bases, there was a span of 7 bases. The CDR3 sequence is CASSLEAASYNEQFF. The CDR3 coding sequence is TGCGCCAGCAGCTTGGAAGCGGCCTCCTACAATGAGCAGTTCTTC.

A remark on this clone: The same CDR3 can be traced to other DNA sequences in this sample. The J gene is TRBJ1-2, the V gene TRBV19; D is unclear. The CDR3 has 12 residues. Germline lookup yields CDR1 LNHDA and CDR2 SQIVND (reference sequence). The V end was cut by 4 bases, the J end by 3 bases, with 6 bases between. CDR3 amino acids: CASSTRDYGYTF. CDR3 coding DNA: TGTGCCAGTAGTACCCGAGACTATGGCTACACCTTC.

The chain couples TRBV4-2 to TRBJ2-1; 9 nucleotides agree with TRBD1. The length of the CDR3 is 15 residues. Germline CDR1 is LGHNA and CDR2 is YNFKEQ. The V gene end was trimmed by 7 bases and the J gene end by 2 bases; junction bases not matched to a gene: 6. CDR3 bases: TGTGCCAGCACCCCATGGGACAGGGCCTACAATGAGCAGTTCTTC. Its translation: CASTPWDRAYNEQFF.

The chain couples TRBV4-2 to TRBJ1-5; 7 bases agree with TRBD1. Germline loops: CDR1 LGHNA, CDR2 YNFKEQ. Germline trimming cut 0 bases from V and 6 bases from J; bases unmatched to any gene: 11. This CDR3 contains 17 residues. The CDR3 region has the DNA TGTGCCAGCAGCCAAGATCAGGGGACAGTTTCGGGTCAGCCCCAGCATTTT. Protein sequence: CASSQDQGTVSGQPQHF.

V usage is TRBV30 and J usage is TRBJ1-1; D remains unclear. Trimming removed 4 bases at V and 4 bases at J, with 10 bases between. Germline CDR1 reads GTSNPN; CDR2 reads SVGIG (reference sequence). This CDR3 region has 12 residues. The CDR3 DNA reads as TGTGCCTGGAATAGGTTAACCACTGAAGCTTTCTTT. Residues: CAWNRLTTEAFF.

This clone was recorded once. The chain links TRBV5-6 to TRBJ1-3; 9 bases match TRBD1. The CDR3 loop spans 16 amino acids. The V gene's germline CDR1 is SGHDT and CDR2 YYEEEE. V was pared by 2 bases and J by 1 base, with 4 bases of the junction left unmatched. The CDR3 sequence is CASSFKTGGSGNTIYF. The CDR3 coding sequence is TGTGCCAGCAGCTTCAAGACAGGGGGATCTGGAAACACCATATATTTT.

The CDR3 is CASSDRGLSIYEQYF. CDR3 coding DNA: TGTGCCAGCAGTGACCGGGGGCTTTCGATATACGAGCAGTACTTC. The rearrangement joins TRBV25-1 to TRBJ2-7; D may correspond to TRBD1 or TRBD2 (6 bases each). CDR3 length equals 15 residues. Deletions cut 3 bases from V and 4 bases from J, with 16 bases between. Germline lookup yields CDR1 MGHDK and CDR2 SYGVNS.

The J gene is TRBJ2-5, the V gene TRBV10-2, with D possibly TRBD1 on 6 matching bases. V was shortened by 6 bases and J by 3 bases, with 11 bases between the two germline ends. Germline V lookup: CDR1 WSHSY, CDR2 SAAADI. The CDR3 loop spans 13 amino acids. As DNA, the CDR3 is TGCGCCAGCAGGAGGACAGAAAAAGAGACCCAGTACTTC. Translated, it gives CASRRTEKETQYF.

This clone has more than one count but fewer than ten. The chain joins TRBV2 to TRBJ1-3; a possible D gene is TRBD1 (5 bases). The V end lost 6 bases, the J end lost 0 bases, and 9 bases lay between the germline ends. Germline V lookup: CDR1 SNHLY, CDR2 FYNNEI. The CDR3 spans 14 residues. The CDR3 reads CASRRGDSGNTIYF. Written as DNA, the CDR3 is TGTGCCAGCAGGCGGGGGGACTCTGGAAACACCATATATTTT.

V gene TRBV27 combines with J gene TRBJ2-5, with a possible D match to TRBD1 (5 bases). The CDR3 spans 13 residues. Trimming removed 8 bases from V and 5 bases from J, with 15 bases in between. Germline CDR1 is MNHEY and CDR2 is SMNVEV (reference sequence). The CDR3 sequence is CASGVGAGETQYF. The CDR3 DNA sequence: TGTGCCAGCGGGGTTGGGGCAGGGGAGACCCAGTACTTC.

This chain joins TRBV7-7 and TRBJ1-3; D may be TRBD1 (5 bases). The V gene's germline CDR1 is SSHAT and CDR2 FNYEAQ (reference sequence). This CDR3 is built from 18 residues. Trimming cost V 6 bases and J 1 base, with 22 bases left between them. CDR3 sequence (DNA): TGTGCCAGCAGGCATCCGGGGCGGGGGTTTAGTTCTGGAAACACCATATATTTT. It specifies CASRHPGRGFSSGNTIYF.

The chain employs TRBV9 and TRBJ2-5, with 7 bases identical to TRBD2. V trimming: 7 bases; J trimming: 4 bases; junction bases outside the gene matches: 16. CDR3 length: 16 residues. Germline V gives CDR1 SGDLS, CDR2 YYNGEE. This CDR3 reads CASSRGDPLSGETQYF. The CDR3, as DNA: TGTGCCAGCTCCCGGGGGGACCCACTAAGTGGAGAGACCCAGTACTTC.

This clone was detected only once. J is TRBJ2-5 and V is TRBV11-3; weak D call: TRBD1 (5 bases). This CDR3 comprises 13 residues. Per the germline V gene, CDR1 is SGHNT and CDR2 is YENEEA. With 5 bases removed from V and 5 bases from J, the gap between germline ends came to 12 bases. The DNA for the CDR3 is TGTGCCAGCAGCACGACAGATTGGGAGACCCAGTACTTC. It is translated as CASSTTDWETQYF.